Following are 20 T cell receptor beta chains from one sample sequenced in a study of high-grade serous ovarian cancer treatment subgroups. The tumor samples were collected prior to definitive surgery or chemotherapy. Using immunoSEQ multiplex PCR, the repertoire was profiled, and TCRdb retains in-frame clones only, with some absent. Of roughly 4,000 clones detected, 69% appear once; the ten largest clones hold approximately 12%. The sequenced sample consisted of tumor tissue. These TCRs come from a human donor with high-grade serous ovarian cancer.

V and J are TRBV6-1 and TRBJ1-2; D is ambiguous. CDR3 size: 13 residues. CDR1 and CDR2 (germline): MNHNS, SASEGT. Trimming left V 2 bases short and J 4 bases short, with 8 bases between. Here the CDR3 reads CASSEFQSYGYTF. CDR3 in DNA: TGTGCCAGCAGTGAATTTCAGAGCTATGGCTACACCTTC.

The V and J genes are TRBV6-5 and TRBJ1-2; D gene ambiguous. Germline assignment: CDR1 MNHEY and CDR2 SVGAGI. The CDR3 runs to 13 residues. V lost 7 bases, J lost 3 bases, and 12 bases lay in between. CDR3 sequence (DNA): TGTGCCAGCACCCCTGGTACTTACTATGGCTACACCTTC. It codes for CASTPGTYYGYTF.

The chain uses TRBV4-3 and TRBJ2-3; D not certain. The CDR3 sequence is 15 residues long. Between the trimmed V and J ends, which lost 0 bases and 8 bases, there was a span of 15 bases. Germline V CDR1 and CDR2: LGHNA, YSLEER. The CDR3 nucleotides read TGCGCCAGCAGCCAAGAGCCCCAATGGGCAGGTACGCAGTATTTT. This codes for CASSQEPQWAGTQYF.

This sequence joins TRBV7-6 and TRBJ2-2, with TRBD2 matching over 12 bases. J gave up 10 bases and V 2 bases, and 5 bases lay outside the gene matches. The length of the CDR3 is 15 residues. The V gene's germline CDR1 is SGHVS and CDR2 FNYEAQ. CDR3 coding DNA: TGTGCCAGCAGCTTAACTAGCGGGGGGTATTCGGAGCTGTTTTTT. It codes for CASSLTSGGYSELFF.

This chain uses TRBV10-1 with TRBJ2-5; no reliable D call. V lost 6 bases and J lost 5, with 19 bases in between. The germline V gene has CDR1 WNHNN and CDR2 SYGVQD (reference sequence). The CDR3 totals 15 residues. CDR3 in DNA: TGCGCCAGCAGCCCCTCGGCCGGGCGGCGGGAGACCCAGTACTTC. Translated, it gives CASSPSAGRRETQYF.

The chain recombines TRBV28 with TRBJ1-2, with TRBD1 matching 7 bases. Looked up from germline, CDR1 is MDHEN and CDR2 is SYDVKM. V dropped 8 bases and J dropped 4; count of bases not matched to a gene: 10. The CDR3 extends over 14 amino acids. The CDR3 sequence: CASVKRGPAYGYTF. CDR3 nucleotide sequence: TGTGCCAGCGTGAAAAGGGGGCCAGCCTATGGCTACACCTTC.

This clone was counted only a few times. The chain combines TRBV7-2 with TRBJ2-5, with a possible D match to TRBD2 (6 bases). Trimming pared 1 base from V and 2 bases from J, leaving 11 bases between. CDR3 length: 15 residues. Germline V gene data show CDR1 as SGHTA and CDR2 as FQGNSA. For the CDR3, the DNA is TGTGCCAGCAGCTTAGTGGTAGCGGCACAAGAGACCCAGTACTTC. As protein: CASSLVVAAQETQYF.

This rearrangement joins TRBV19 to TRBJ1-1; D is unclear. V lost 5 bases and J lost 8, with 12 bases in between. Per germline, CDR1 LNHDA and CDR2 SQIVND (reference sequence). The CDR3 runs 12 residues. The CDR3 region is CASSVYDSEAFF. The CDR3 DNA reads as TGTGCCAGTAGTGTTTACGACTCCGAAGCTTTCTTT. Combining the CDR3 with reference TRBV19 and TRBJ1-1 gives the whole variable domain DGGITQSPKYLFRKEGQNVTLSCEQNLNHDAMYWYRQDPGQGLRLIYYSQIVNDFQKGDIAEGYSVSREKKESFPLTVTSAQKNPTAFYLCASSVYDSEAFFGQGTRLTVV.

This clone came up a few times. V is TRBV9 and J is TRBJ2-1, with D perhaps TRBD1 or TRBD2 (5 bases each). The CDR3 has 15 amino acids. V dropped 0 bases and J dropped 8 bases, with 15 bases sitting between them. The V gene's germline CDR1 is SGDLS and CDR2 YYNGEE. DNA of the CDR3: TGTGCCAGCAGCGTAGACGGGTATGGGACGGATGAGCAGTTCTTC. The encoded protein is CASSVDGYGTDEQFF.

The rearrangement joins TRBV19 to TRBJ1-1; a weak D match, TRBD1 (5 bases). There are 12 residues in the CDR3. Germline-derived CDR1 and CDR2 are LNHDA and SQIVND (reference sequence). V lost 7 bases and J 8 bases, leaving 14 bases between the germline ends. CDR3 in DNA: TGTGCCAGTAAGGTGGGACGCAGCGAAGCTTTCTTT. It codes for CASKVGRSEAFF.

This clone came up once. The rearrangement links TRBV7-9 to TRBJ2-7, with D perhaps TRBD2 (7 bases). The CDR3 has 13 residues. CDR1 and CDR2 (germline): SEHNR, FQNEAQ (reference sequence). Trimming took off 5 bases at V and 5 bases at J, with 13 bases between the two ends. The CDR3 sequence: CASSKGGGHEQYF. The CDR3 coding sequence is TGTGCCAGCAGCAAAGGGGGGGGGCACGAGCAGTACTTC.

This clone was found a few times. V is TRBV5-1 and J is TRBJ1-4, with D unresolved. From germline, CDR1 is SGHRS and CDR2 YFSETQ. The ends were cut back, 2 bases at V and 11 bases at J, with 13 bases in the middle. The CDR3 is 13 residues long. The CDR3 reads CASSLSDAEKLFF. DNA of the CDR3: TGCGCCAGCAGCTTATCGGACGCGGAGAAACTGTTTTTT.

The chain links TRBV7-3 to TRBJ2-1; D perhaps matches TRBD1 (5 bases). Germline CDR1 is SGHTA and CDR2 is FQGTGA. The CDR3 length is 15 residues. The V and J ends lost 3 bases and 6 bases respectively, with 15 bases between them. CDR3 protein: CASSFQGPGSNEQFF. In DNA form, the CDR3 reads TGTGCCAGCAGCTTCCAGGGTCCCGGCAGCAATGAGCAGTTCTTC.

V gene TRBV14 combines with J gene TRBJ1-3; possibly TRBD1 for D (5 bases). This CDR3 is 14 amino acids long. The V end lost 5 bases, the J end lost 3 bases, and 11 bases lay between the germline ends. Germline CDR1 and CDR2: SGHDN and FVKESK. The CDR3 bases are TGTGCCAGCAGCTCAGGGCTTTATGGAAACACCATATATTTT. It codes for CASSSGLYGNTIYF. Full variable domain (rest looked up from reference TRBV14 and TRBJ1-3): EAGVTQFPSHSVIEKGQTVTLRCDPISGHDNLYWYRRVMGKEIKFLLHFVKESKQDESGMPNNRFLAERTGGTYSTLKVQPAELEDSGVYFCASSSGLYGNTIYFGEGSWLTVV.

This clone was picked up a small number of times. CDR3 coding DNA: TGCAGCGTCCCCCGGGGGCTTAACACTGAAGCTTTCTTT. Residues: CSVPRGLNTEAFF. The chain combines TRBV29-1 with TRBJ1-1, with D perhaps matching TRBD1 (6 bases). Germline V CDR1 and CDR2: SQVTM, ANQGSEA. Trimming shortened V by 6 bases and J by 2 bases, and 13 bases separated the two germline ends. This CDR3 has 13 amino acids.

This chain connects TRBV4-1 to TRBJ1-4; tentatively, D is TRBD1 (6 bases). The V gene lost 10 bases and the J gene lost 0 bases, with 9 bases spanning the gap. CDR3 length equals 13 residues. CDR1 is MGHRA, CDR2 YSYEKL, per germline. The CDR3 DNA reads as TGCGCCAAGAGGACAGCAACTAATGAAAAACTGTTTTTT. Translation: CAKRTATNEKLFF.

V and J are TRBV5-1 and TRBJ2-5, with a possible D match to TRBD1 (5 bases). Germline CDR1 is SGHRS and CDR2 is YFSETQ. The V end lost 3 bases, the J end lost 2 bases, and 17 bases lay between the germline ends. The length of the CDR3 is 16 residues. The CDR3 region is CASSSSYGQAQETQYF. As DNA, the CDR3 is TGCGCCAGCAGCTCCTCATATGGACAAGCTCAAGAGACCCAGTACTTC.

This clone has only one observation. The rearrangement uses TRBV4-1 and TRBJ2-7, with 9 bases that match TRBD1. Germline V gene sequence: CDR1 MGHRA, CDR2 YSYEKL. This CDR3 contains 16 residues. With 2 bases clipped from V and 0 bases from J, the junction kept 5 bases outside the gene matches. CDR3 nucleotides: TGCGCCAGCAGCCAAAGTCCGGGACAGGGCTCCTACGAGCAGTACTTC. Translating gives CASSQSPGQGSYEQYF.

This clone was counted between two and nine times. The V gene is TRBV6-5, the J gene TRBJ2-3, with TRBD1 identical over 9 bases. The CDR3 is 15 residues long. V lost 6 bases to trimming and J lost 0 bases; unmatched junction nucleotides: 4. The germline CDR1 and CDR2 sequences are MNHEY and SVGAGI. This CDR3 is CASRRQGGSTDTQYF. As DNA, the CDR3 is TGTGCCAGCAGAAGACAGGGGGGGAGCACAGATACGCAGTATTTT.

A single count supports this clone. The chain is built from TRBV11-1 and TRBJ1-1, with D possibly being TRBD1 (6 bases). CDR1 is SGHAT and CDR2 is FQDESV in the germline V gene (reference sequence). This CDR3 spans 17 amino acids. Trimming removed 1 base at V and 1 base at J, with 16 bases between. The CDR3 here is CASSLVTGGAGNTEAFF. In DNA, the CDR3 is TGTGCCAGCAGCTTAGTGACGGGGGGCGCAGGGAACACTGAAGCTTTCTTT.